The rows below give T cell receptor beta chains drawn from one sample of a study of T cell responses to AZD1222 COVID-19 vaccine. The repertoire was sequenced with immunoSEQ multiplex PCR; TCRdb's copy has only in-frame clones and lacks some. The sample holds around 120,000 clones; about 86% are singletons and the top ten take 15% to 20%. Sequenced here: peripheral blood, sampled 28 days after the second AZD1222 dose. These receptor sequences come from an adult who received the AZD1222 COVID-19 vaccine. The conserved cysteine and the conserved F or W are not part of the CDR3 here. Expanded clones get a size class; other rows say once, few or many, or leave the size out.

-	TRBV20-1	13	TRBJ1-1	SASLDGHMNTEAF
-	TRBV7-2	10	TRBJ2-7	ASSLGLPEQY
-	TRBV3-1/TRBV3-2	12	TRBJ2-2	ASRQEGGTGELF
-	TRBV25-1	13	TRBJ1-4	ASSDRTAELEKLF
-	TRBV4-1	13	TRBJ2-1	ASSPGLTEYNEQF
-	TRBV5-4	11	TRBJ2-1	ASSLVGTGKQF
-	TRBV5-4	14	TRBJ1-2	ASSTNRDRDSYGYT
-	TRBV4-3	10	TRBJ1-1	ASSQDRGTAF
-	TRBV24-1	13	TRBJ1-1	ATSDVGGWGTEAF
-	TRBV19	13	TRBJ2-7	ASSILGTGGNEQY
-	TRBV27	16	TRBJ2-4	ASSLSSRTVLAKNIQY
-	TRBV7-3	13	TRBJ2-3	ASRPPGLATDTQY
-	TRBV30	11	TRBJ2-5	AWSFRGSETQY
-	TRBV5-1	12	TRBJ2-7	ASSLGRASYEQY
-	TRBV7-2	12	TRBJ1-2	ASSFGGRNYGYT
once	TRBV9	14	TRBJ1-3	ASKRSLSQGGNTIY
-	TRBV28	11	TRBJ1-4	ASWDRGVEKLF
-	TRBV19	11	TRBJ2-1	ASNDGVYNEQF
-	TRBV7-3	10	TRBJ1-2	ARLGGAEGYT
-	TRBV27	14	TRBJ2-1	ASSLGGRALYNEQF
-	TRBV2	14	TRBJ2-7	ASRGRGLAGVREQY
-	TRBV29-1	12	TRBJ2-6	SVGAGSGANVLT
-	TRBV19	14	TRBJ2-6	ASNNRGRSGANVLT
-	TRBV7-3	12	TRBJ1-1	ASSLLSRGTEAF
-	TRBV13	13	TRBJ1-2	ASIPRANSNYGYT
-	TRBV2	10	TRBJ1-1	ASSDRDTEAF
-	TRBV6-4	12	TRBJ1-1	ASRARTQSTEAF
-	TRBV6-5	12	TRBJ1-2	ASSPTGVDGGYT
-	TRBV28	13	TRBJ2-7	ASSSLRDRGSEQY
-	TRBV5-4	14	TRBJ2-3	ASSFTGGELTDTQY
-	TRBV6-1	13	TRBJ1-1	ASSELRVGDTEAF
-	TRBV5-8	13	TRBJ2-2	ASSPGHTNTGELF
-	TRBV7-9	14	TRBJ1-4	ASSLGGSGSNEKLF
-	TRBV3-1/TRBV3-2	18	TRBJ2-7	ASTKPNRGQGAFRSYEQY
-	TRBV28	12	TRBJ1-6	ASSSDRASPPLH
-	TRBV9	11	TRBJ1-6	ASSVGPNSPLH
-	TRBV7-8	12	TRBJ2-7	ASSSTVASYEQY
many	TRBV7-6	13	TRBJ1-3	ASSLTWVSGNTIY
-	TRBV30	14	TRBJ2-2	AWSVPGTVNTGELF
-	TRBV7-6	12	TRBJ1-1	ASSLGGARTEAF
-	TRBV19	14	TRBJ1-6	ASCGRGSSYNSPLH
-	TRBV28	12	TRBJ2-1	ASSSSGSRYEQF
-	TRBV18	15	TRBJ1-3	ASSPSRTGTGGNTIY
-	TRBV27	11	TRBJ2-7	ASSLVRGYEQY
-	TRBV27	11	TRBJ1-1	ASSPTTGNEAF
-	TRBV11-2	14	TRBJ2-1	ASSLFPTTTYNEQF
once	TRBV4-3	13	TRBJ1-2	ASSRDRASNYGYT